These 7 T cell receptor beta chains came from one sample sequenced in a study of blood T cells in healthy people across ages. A second PCR of 7 to 11 cycles used a sample-barcoded 5' primer and a J-beta primer mix. Each CDR3 protein gets one entry after TCRdb re-called the 5' RACE reads with MiXCR. The table includes about a million distinct CDR3 sequences, approximately 38% detected once. The sample consisted of blood. Receptors originate from a young man in good health.

In its sample, this clonotype was seen a few times. V is TRBV27 and J is TRBJ1-2, with 8 bases fitting TRBD1. This CDR3 is built from 15 residues. The germline gives CDR1 MNHEY, CDR2 SMNVEV (reference sequence). V gave up 4 bases and J gave up 1 base; unmatched junction bases: 5. The CDR3 reads CASSSQTGGNYGYTF. The CDR3 bases are TGTGCCAGCAGTTCCCAAACAGGGGGTAACTATGGCTACACCTTC.

The chain uses TRBV28 and TRBJ1-1; D is ambiguous. Trimming took off 2 bases at V and 8 bases at J, with 9 bases between the two ends. This CDR3 has 12 amino acids. Per the germline V gene, CDR1 is MDHEN and CDR2 is SYDVKM. The CDR3 reads CASSLPRTEAFF. CDR3 sequence (DNA): TGTGCCAGCAGTTTACCCCGGACGGAAGCTTTCTTT.

The rearrangement uses TRBV27 and TRBJ1-1; the D is unclear. The germline V gene encodes CDR1 MNHEY and CDR2 SMNVEV (reference sequence). This CDR3 contains 13 residues. Trimming shortened V by 4 bases and J by 4 bases, and 10 bases separated the two germline ends. This chain's CDR3 is CASSSGWGTEAFF. Written as DNA, the CDR3 is TGTGCCAGCAGTTCGGGGTGGGGCACTGAAGCTTTCTTT.

In its sample, this clonotype was seen a few times. V and J are TRBV4-1 and TRBJ2-5; 8 positions agree with TRBD2. V shed 0 bases and J 4 bases; nucleotides not matched to a gene: 10. Germline loops: CDR1 MGHRA, CDR2 YSYEKL. The CDR3 runs to 17 residues. The CDR3 DNA reads as TGCGCCAGCAGCCAAGAAGGCGGGGGGAAAAAGGCAGAGACCCAGTACTTC. Amino acids: CASSQEGGGKKAETQYF.

CDR3 nucleotide sequence: TGCGCCAGCAGCGTGGGACATAACAATGAGCAGTTCTTC. Its protein product is CASSVGHNNEQFF. J is TRBJ2-1 and V is TRBV5-1, with D perhaps TRBD1 (6 bases). The CDR3 consists of 13 residues. Germline CDR1 SGHRS, CDR2 YFSETQ. V lost 4 bases, J lost 5 bases, and 10 bases lay in between.

V is TRBV30 and J is TRBJ1-6; the D is unclear. The CDR3 totals 13 residues. The V and J ends lost 5 bases and 6 bases respectively, with 11 bases between them. CDR1 and CDR2 from the germline V gene are GTSNPN and SVGIG (reference sequence). The CDR3 nucleotides are TGTGCCTGGGGGGAGAGCGTTAATTCACCCCTCCACTTT. Protein sequence: CAWGESVNSPLHF.

This clonotype was found a few times. V usage is TRBV6-6 and J usage is TRBJ2-3, with D tentatively TRBD1 (5 bases). Germline-derived CDR1 and CDR2 are MNHNY and SVGAGI (reference sequence). V lost 7 bases and J lost 5, with 19 bases in between. The CDR3 is made up of 15 amino acids. CDR3 amino acids: CASTKQELSGDTQYF. CDR3 sequence (DNA): TGTGCCAGCACCAAACAGGAGCTCAGTGGAGATACGCAGTATTTT.